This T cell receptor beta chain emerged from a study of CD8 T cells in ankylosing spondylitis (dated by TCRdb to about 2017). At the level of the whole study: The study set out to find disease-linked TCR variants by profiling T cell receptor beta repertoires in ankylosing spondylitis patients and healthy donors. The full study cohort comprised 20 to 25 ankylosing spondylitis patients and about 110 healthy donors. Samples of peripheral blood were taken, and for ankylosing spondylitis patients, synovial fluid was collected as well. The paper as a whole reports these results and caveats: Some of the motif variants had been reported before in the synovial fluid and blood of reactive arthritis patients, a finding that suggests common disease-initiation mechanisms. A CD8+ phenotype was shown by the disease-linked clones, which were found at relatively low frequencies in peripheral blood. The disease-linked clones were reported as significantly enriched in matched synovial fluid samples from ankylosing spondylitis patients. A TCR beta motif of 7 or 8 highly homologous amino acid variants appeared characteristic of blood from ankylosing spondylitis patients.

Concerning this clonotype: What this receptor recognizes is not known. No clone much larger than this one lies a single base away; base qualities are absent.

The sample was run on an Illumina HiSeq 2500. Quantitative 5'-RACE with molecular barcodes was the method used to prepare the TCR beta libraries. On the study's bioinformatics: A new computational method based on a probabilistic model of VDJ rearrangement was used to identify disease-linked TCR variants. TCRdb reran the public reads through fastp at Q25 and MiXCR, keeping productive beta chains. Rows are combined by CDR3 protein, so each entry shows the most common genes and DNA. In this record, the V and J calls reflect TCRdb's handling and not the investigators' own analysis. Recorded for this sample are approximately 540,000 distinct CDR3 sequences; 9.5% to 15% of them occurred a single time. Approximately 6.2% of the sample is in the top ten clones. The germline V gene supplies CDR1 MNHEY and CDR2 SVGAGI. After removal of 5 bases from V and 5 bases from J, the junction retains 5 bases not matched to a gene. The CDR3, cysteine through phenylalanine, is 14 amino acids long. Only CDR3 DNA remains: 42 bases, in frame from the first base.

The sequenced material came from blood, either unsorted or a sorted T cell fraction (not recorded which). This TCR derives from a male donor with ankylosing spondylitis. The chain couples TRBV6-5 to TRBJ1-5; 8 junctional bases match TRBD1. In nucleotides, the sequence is TGTGCCAGCAGTACCGACAGGGGCGATCAGCCCCAGCATTTT. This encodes CASSTDRGDQPQHF.